A single sample is the source of the 31 T cell receptor beta chains below, sequenced in a study of vaccination and CD4 T cells after COVID-19. As to treatment: approximately nine-day PBMC culture with coronavirus spike peptide pools or control peptides (ViraFEST assay). Antigen specificity for these receptors is unknown. Oncomine TCR Beta short-read sequencing was applied to DNA from cultured CD4+ T cells. TCRdb redid the calling of the PCR reads with MiXCR, one entry per CDR3 protein. The sample carries about 20,000 distinct CDR3 sequences, about 45% recorded once. The starting material was CD4+ T cells from blood, cultured in vitro, obtained after SARS-CoV-2 vaccination. The receptors shown here come from a human donor who had recovered from COVID-19.

The chain uses TRBV6-1 and TRBJ1-5; D possibly corresponds to TRBD1 (5 bases). Trimming removed 5 bases at V and 9 bases at J, with 14 bases between. CDR3 length: 13 amino acids. The germline CDR1 and CDR2 sequences are MNHNS and SASEGT. The CDR3 loop reads CASSRAQGRPQHF. CDR3 nucleotide sequence: TGTGCCAGCAGTCGTGCCCAGGGACGGCCCCAGCATTTT.

The rearrangement joins TRBV6-2 or TRBV6-3 to TRBJ1-5; possible D gene TRBD1, 6 bases. V gave up 8 bases and J gave up 10 bases, with 18 bases separating them. The CDR3 runs to 13 residues. The germline CDR1 and CDR2 sequences are MNHEY and SVGEGT. This chain's CDR3 is CASQRDTVTPQHF. The CDR3 region has the DNA TGTGCCAGCCAGCGGGACACAGTCACACCCCAGCATTTT.

This chain joins TRBV20-1 and TRBJ1-1; D perhaps matches TRBD1 (5 bases). In germline, CDR1 is DFQATT, CDR2 SNEGSKA (reference sequence). The length of the CDR3 is 11 residues. The germline V and J ends were trimmed by 3 bases and 10 bases, with 12 bases remaining between them. The CDR3 nucleotides read TGCAGTGCTAGGGGGCCGGGAGTAGCTTTCTTT. This sequence encodes CSARGPGVAFF.

The chain carries TRBV19 and TRBJ1-2; 8 nucleotides align to TRBD1. Germline-derived CDR1 and CDR2 are LNHDA and SQIVND (reference sequence). V shed 9 bases and J 4 bases; nucleotides not matched to a gene: 10. This CDR3 spans 14 amino acids. The CDR3 sequence is CASHNRGFGYGYTF. In nucleotides, the CDR3 is TGTGCCAGCCACAACAGGGGGTTCGGCTATGGCTACACCTTC.

This clonotype was seen more than once but under ten times. The gene calls are TRBV25-1 and TRBJ1-6; TRBD1 aligns across 8 bases. Germline values: CDR1 MGHDK, CDR2 SYGVNS. The V and J ends lost 5 bases and 8 bases, in that order; junction bases with no gene match: 5. The CDR3 totals 14 residues. CDR3 loop: CASSSRTGHSPLHF. The CDR3 DNA is TGTGCCAGCAGTTCGCGGACAGGGCATTCACCCCTCCACTTT.

The chain recombines TRBV20-1 with TRBJ2-1, with D hard to call. Germline CDR1 is DFQATT and CDR2 is SNEGSKA (reference sequence). The V gene lost 2 bases and the J gene lost 0 bases, with 8 bases spanning the gap. The CDR3 has 14 residues. CDR3 nucleotides: TGCAGTGCTAGACGGCAGAGCTCCTACAATGAGCAGTTCTTC. Translating gives CSARRQSSYNEQFF.

This clonotype has more than one count but fewer than ten. The chain uses TRBV6-1 and TRBJ1-2; 8 bases match TRBD1. The CDR3 is 11 amino acids. Per germline, CDR1 MNHNS and CDR2 SASEGT. V was clipped by 5 bases and J by 10 bases; unmatched bases: 3. CDR3 coding DNA: TGTGCCAGCAGTCGGACAGGGCCCTACACCTTC. It encodes CASSRTGPYTF.

The V gene is TRBV7-2, the J gene TRBJ2-1; no clear D. Trimming pared 5 bases from V and 6 bases from J, leaving 17 bases between. The CDR3 is made up of 15 amino acids. Germline CDR1 and CDR2: SGHTA and FQGNSA. CDR3 sequence: CASSAVEYSGNEQFF. The CDR3 coding sequence is TGTGCCAGCAGCGCCGTGGAGTACTCTGGCAATGAGCAGTTCTTC.

This clonotype occurred a few times. Written as DNA, the CDR3 is TGTGCCAGCAGCTTAGTAGGTCCGACGGGAGCTTTCTTT. Translation: CASSLVGPTGAFF. This sequence joins TRBV7-2 and TRBJ1-1; D is unresolved. The CDR3 runs to 13 residues. Trimming left V 1 base short and J 10 bases short, with 13 bases between. Germline V CDR1 and CDR2: SGHTA, FQGNSA.

The rearrangement links TRBV6-1 to TRBJ2-1, with 9 positions matching TRBD2. This CDR3 has 15 residues. V lost 6 bases, J lost 3 bases, and 6 bases stayed unmatched. Germline assignment: CDR1 MNHNS and CDR2 SASEGT. As DNA, the CDR3 is TGTGCCAGCAGCGAGGCGGGAGGGGACTACAATGAGCAGTTCTTC. It is translated as CASSEAGGDYNEQFF.

V is TRBV25-1 and J is TRBJ1-2; no reliable D call. V was shortened by 5 bases and J by 2 bases, with 9 bases between the two germline ends. Germline CDR1 is MGHDK and CDR2 is SYGVNS. This CDR3 spans 13 amino acids. The CDR3 protein is CASSRSGNYGYTF. In DNA, the CDR3 is TGTGCCAGCAGTCGGTCGGGAAACTATGGCTACACCTTC.

This clonotype came up once. This sequence joins TRBV6-2 or TRBV6-3 and TRBJ2-4; D gene uncertain. This CDR3 is built from 14 residues. V gave up 2 bases and J gave up 5 bases, with 10 bases separating them. Germline V gives CDR1 MNHEY, CDR2 SVGEGT. The CDR3 nucleotides read TGTGCCAGCAGTTACACGGCCGGTCAAAACATTCAGTACTTC. Its protein is CASSYTAGQNIQYF.

This chain uses TRBV20-1 with TRBJ1-3; perhaps TRBD1 as D (5 bases). The CDR3 totals 15 residues. V lost 3 bases, J lost 2 bases, and 14 bases lay in between. Germline V gene data show CDR1 as DFQATT and CDR2 as SNEGSKA (reference sequence). CDR3 residues: CSASSRGRAGNTIYF. The DNA for the CDR3 is TGCAGTGCTAGTTCGAGAGGCAGGGCTGGAAACACCATATATTTT.

This clonotype was counted a few times. The CDR3 bases are TGTGCCATCAAGGGGACTAGCGGGAGGGAGACAGATACGCAGTATTTT. Its protein product is CAIKGTSGRETDTQYF. The chain is built from TRBV10-3 and TRBJ2-3, with 16 bases lining up with TRBD2. This CDR3 has 16 amino acids. With V trimmed by 7 bases and J by 3 bases, 4 bases remained unmatched. Germline V gene sequence: CDR1 ENHRY, CDR2 SYGVKD.

The CDR3 spells CASSPGTAGDTQYF. For the CDR3, the DNA is TGTGCCAGCAGCCCAGGGACCGCCGGGGATACGCAGTATTTT. The J gene is TRBJ2-3, the V gene TRBV7-9; D tentatively fits TRBD1 or TRBD2 (5 bases each). The CDR3 is 14 amino acids. Germline CDR1 and CDR2: SEHNR and FQNEAQ (reference sequence). Trimming cost V 5 bases and J 6 bases, with 15 bases left between them.

The J gene is TRBJ2-5, the V gene TRBV7-4, with 11 nucleotides matching TRBD2. Trimming at V came to 5 bases and at J to 4 bases, leaving 9 bases not matched to a gene. CDR3 size: 16 residues. Per the germline V gene, CDR1 is SGHVT and CDR2 is SQSDAQ. CDR3 nucleotides: TGTGCCAGCAGCATACTCGGGACTAGCGGTTTAGAGACCCAGTACTTC. Amino acid sequence: CASSILGTSGLETQYF.

The J gene is TRBJ2-1, the V gene TRBV2; 10 nucleotides align to TRBD2. After removal of 2 bases from V and 2 bases from J, the junction contained 3 bases not matched to a gene. In germline, CDR1 is SNHLY, CDR2 FYNNEI. The CDR3 is 16 residues long. CDR3 coding DNA: TGTGCCAGCAGTGAACGGCTAGCGGGAGCCTACAATGAGCAGTTCTTC. It is translated as CASSERLAGAYNEQFF. The whole variable domain, remainder taken from reference TRBV2 and TRBJ2-1, is EPEVTQTPSHQVTQMGQEVILRCVPISNHLYFYWYRQILGQKVEFLVSFYNNEISEKSEIFDDQFSVERPDGSNFTLKIRSTKLEDSAMYFCASSERLAGAYNEQFFGPGTRLTVL.

This clonotype was observed a few times. The CDR3 nucleotides read TGTGCCAGCAGTTGGGGTACAGGCGCGGGTCGAGAAGCTTTCTTT. Its translation is CASSWGTGAGREAFF. The chain carries TRBV27 and TRBJ1-1, with D tentatively TRBD1 (5 bases). Germline V gene data show CDR1 as MNHEY and CDR2 as SMNVEV (reference sequence). The CDR3 is 15 residues long. The V gene lost 4 bases and the J gene lost 8 bases, with 20 bases spanning the gap.

The J gene is TRBJ2-3, the V gene TRBV6-2 or TRBV6-3, with 9 bases that match TRBD1. Germline trimming cut 9 bases from V and 8 bases from J; bases unmatched to any gene: 9. CDR1 is MNHEY and CDR2 is SVGEGT in the germline V gene. The CDR3 is 13 residues long. CDR3 DNA sequence: TGTGCCAGTGGGACAGGGTTGAGTGGTACGCAGTATTTT. Translation gives CASGTGLSGTQYF.

The V call is TRBV19, the J call TRBJ2-7; the D gene is possibly TRBD2 (7 bases). V was shortened by 5 bases and J by 3 bases, with 14 bases between the two germline ends. This CDR3 has 14 amino acids. In germline, CDR1 is LNHDA, CDR2 SQIVND (reference sequence). CDR3 sequence reads: CASSGGAPIYEQYF. CDR3 sequence (DNA): TGTGCCAGTAGTGGGGGGGCGCCGATCTACGAGCAGTACTTC.

The V and J genes are TRBV7-3 and TRBJ2-3, with 8 bases matching TRBD1. This CDR3 comprises 16 residues. V lost 4 bases and J lost 0; bases outside the gene matches: 6. Per germline, CDR1 SGHTA and CDR2 FQGTGA. CDR3 region: CASSSGTGLSTDTQYF. In DNA, the CDR3 is TGTGCCAGCAGCTCGGGGACAGGTTTAAGCACAGATACGCAGTATTTT.

There are a few counts of this clonotype. The J gene is TRBJ2-7, the V gene TRBV27, with 8 bases that match TRBD1. Trimming took 0 bases from V and 3 from J; bases not matched to a gene: 1. Germline loops: CDR1 MNHEY, CDR2 SMNVEV (reference sequence). The CDR3 contains 14 residues. The CDR3 region is CASSLSGQVYEQYF. CDR3 in DNA: TGTGCCAGCAGTTTATCGGGACAGGTCTACGAGCAGTACTTC.

The CDR3 reads CASGGGLADIWGEQFF. Here the CDR3 DNA reads TGTGCCAGCGGGGGGGGACTAGCGGATATTTGGGGTGAGCAGTTCTTC. This chain connects TRBV6-1 to TRBJ2-1, with TRBD2 identical over 11 bases. This CDR3 is built from 16 residues. CDR1 is MNHNS and CDR2 is SASEGT in the germline V gene. Unmatched junction bases numbered 15, after V lost 8 bases and J lost 9 bases.

The chain recombines TRBV11-2 with TRBJ2-2; tentative D call: TRBD2 (5 bases). CDR1 SGHAT and CDR2 FQNNGV come from the germline V gene. Between the trimmed V and J ends, which lost 8 bases and 7 bases, there was a span of 20 bases. CDR3 size: 15 residues. The DNA of the CDR3 is TGTGCCAGCGCTACCAACCCCACCCGGGACGGGGAGCTGTTTTTT. Its translation is CASATNPTRDGELFF.

This clonotype was observed a handful of times. The V gene is TRBV5-1, the J gene TRBJ2-1; 15 positions match TRBD2. After removal of 4 bases from V and 6 bases from J, the junction contained 8 bases not matched to a gene. The CDR3 is 17 amino acids. Germline values: CDR1 SGHRS, CDR2 YFSETQ. The CDR3 protein is CASSTGLAGGPINEQFF. The CDR3 nucleotides read TGCGCCAGCAGCACGGGACTAGCGGGAGGTCCGATCAATGAGCAGTTCTTC.

A few counts support this clonotype. The V gene is TRBV6-1, the J gene TRBJ1-2; D might be TRBD1 (5 bases). Looked up from germline, CDR1 is MNHNS and CDR2 is SASEGT. CDR3 length: 15 residues. The V end lost 4 bases, the J end lost 0 bases, and 12 bases lay between the germline ends. DNA of the CDR3: TGTGCCAGCAGTGCACTGACAGCATCTAACTATGGCTACACCTTC. Amino acids: CASSALTASNYGYTF.

This rearrangement joins TRBV29-1 to TRBJ2-7, with D perhaps matching TRBD1 or TRBD2 (5 bases each). CDR1 is SQVTM and CDR2 is ANQGSEA in the germline V gene. The CDR3 consists of 12 residues. V gave up 5 bases and J gave up 5 bases, with 13 bases separating them. DNA for the CDR3: TGCAGCGTTCGACTACTCAGGGACGAGCAGTACTTC. Translated: CSVRLLRDEQYF.

This chain joins TRBV27 and TRBJ1-2; D is ambiguous. CDR1 is MNHEY and CDR2 is SMNVEV in the germline V gene (reference sequence). V lost 5 bases and J lost 5, with 18 bases in between. CDR3 length: 15 amino acids. The DNA of the CDR3 is TGTGCCAGCAGTGTGGACGGTAGATCCTTTTATGGCTACACCTTC. The encoded protein is CASSVDGRSFYGYTF.

A few counts support this clonotype. The V gene is TRBV7-9, the J gene TRBJ1-4, with a tentative D call TRBD1 (5 bases). There are 15 residues in the CDR3. Germline V CDR1 and CDR2: SEHNR, FQNEAQ (reference sequence). V lost 0 bases to trimming and J lost 8 bases, with 13 bases between them. The CDR3 protein is CASSLAGPGNEKLFF. The DNA of the CDR3 is TGTGCCAGCAGCTTAGCTGGGCCAGGGAACGAAAAACTGTTTTTT.

This clonotype appeared a few times. The gene calls are TRBV20-1 and TRBJ1-2; weak D call: TRBD1 (5 bases). Germline CDR1 and CDR2: DFQATT and SNEGSKA (reference sequence). V dropped 1 base and J dropped 10 bases, with 19 bases sitting between them. The CDR3 length is 14 residues. The CDR3 DNA sequence: TGCAGTGCTAGAGGCTCCGGGACTCTTCTAGCCTACACCTTC. Amino acid sequence: CSARGSGTLLAYTF.

The chain links TRBV19 to TRBJ1-1; TRBD1 matches 8 bases. Losses at the gene ends were 2 bases for V and 9 bases for J; bases not matched to a gene: 11. This CDR3 region has 15 residues. CDR1 and CDR2 from the germline V gene are LNHDA and SQIVND (reference sequence). CDR3 residues: CASSISGQGAQKAFF. DNA of the CDR3: TGTGCCAGTAGTATATCCGGGCAGGGGGCTCAGAAAGCTTTCTTT.